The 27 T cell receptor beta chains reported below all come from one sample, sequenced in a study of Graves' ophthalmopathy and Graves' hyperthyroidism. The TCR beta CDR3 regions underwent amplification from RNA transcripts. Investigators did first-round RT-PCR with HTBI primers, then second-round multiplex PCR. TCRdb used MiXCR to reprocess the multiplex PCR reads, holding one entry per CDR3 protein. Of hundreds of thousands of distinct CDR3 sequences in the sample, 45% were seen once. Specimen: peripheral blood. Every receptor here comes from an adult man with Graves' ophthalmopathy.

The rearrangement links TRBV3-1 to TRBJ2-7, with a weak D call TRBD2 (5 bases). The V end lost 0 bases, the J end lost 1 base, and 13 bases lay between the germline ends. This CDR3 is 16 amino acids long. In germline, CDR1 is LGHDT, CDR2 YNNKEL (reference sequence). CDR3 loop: CASSQDGDYFSYEQYF. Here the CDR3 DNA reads TGTGCCAGCAGCCAAGATGGCGACTATTTTTCCTACGAGCAGTACTTC.

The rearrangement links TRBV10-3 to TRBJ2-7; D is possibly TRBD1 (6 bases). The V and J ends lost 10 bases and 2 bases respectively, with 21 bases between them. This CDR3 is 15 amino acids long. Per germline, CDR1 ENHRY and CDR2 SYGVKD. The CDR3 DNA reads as TGTGCCAGCTCACTGAGACAGGCCCAAGCCTACGAGCAGTACTTC. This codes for CASSLRQAQAYEQYF.

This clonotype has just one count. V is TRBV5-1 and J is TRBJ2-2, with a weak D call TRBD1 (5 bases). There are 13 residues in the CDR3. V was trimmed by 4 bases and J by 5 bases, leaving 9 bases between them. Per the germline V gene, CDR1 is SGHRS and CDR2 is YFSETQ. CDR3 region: CASSTGRTGELFF. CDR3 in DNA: TGCGCCAGCAGCACAGGAAGGACCGGGGAGCTGTTTTTT.

CDR3 loop: CSAPAASSYNEQFF. The DNA for the CDR3 is TGCAGTGCGCCAGCGGCGAGCTCCTACAATGAGCAGTTCTTC. The V call is TRBV20-1, the J call TRBJ2-7; D may be TRBD2 (5 bases). The assigned J gene may be wrong: the sequence end matches TRBJ2-1 better. From germline, CDR1 is DFQATT and CDR2 SNEGSKA (reference sequence). The CDR3 is made up of 14 amino acids.

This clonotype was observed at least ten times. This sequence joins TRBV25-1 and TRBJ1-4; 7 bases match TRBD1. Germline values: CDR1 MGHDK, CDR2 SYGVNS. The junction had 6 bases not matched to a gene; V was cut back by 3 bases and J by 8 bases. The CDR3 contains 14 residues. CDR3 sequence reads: CASSDPQGVEKLFF. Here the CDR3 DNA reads TGTGCCAGCAGTGATCCCCAGGGGGTGGAAAAACTGTTTTTT.

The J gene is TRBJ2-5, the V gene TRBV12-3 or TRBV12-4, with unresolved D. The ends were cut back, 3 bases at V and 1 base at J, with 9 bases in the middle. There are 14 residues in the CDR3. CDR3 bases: TGTGCCAGCAGTTTTTCCGAAATCCAAGAGACCCAGTACTTC. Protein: CASSFSEIQETQYF.

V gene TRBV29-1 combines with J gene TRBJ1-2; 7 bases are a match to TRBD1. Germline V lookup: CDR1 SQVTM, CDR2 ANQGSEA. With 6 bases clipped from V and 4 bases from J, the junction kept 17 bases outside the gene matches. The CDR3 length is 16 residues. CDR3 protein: CSVAKETGRNGYGYTF. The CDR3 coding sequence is TGCAGCGTAGCCAAGGAGACAGGGAGGAATGGCTATGGCTACACCTTC.

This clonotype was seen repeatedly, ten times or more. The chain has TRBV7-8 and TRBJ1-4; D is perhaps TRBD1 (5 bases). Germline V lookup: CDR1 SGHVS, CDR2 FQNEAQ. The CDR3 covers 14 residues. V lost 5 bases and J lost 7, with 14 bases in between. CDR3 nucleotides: TGTGCCAGCAGCCGACAGACCGGGGGTGAAAAACTGTTTTTT. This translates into CASSRQTGGEKLFF.

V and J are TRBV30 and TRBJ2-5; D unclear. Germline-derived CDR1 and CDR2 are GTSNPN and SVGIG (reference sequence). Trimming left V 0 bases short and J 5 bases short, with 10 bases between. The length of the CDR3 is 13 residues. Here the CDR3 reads CAWSVRIRETQYF. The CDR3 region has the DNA TGTGCCTGGAGTGTACGGATTCGTGAGACCCAGTACTTC.

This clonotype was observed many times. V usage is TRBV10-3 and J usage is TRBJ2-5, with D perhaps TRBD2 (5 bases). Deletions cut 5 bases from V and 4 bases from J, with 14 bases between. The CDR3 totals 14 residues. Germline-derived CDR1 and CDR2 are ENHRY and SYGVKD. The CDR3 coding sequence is TGTGCCATCAGTAATGATTTCGAGGGAGAGACCCAGTACTTC. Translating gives CAISNDFEGETQYF.

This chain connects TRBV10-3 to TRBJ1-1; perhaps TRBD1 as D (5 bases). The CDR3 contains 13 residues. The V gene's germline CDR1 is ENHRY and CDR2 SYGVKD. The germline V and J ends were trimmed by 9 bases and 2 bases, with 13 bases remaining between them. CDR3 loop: CAICDSKNTEAFF. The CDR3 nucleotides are TGTGCCATATGCGACAGTAAAAACACTGAAGCTTTCTTT.

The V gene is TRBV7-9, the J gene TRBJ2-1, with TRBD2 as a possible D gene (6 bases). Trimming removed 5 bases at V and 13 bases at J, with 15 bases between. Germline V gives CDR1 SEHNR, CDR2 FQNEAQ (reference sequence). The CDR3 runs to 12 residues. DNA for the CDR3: TGTGCCAGCAGCCCGCACCCGCGGGACCAGTTCTTC. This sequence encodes CASSPHPRDQFF.

The CDR3: CASSLGERGSSPLHF. CDR3 in DNA: TGTGCCAGCAGCTTAGGAGAAAGAGGGAGTTCACCCCTCCACTTT. The chain employs TRBV7-8 and TRBJ1-6; D is uncertain. Germline values: CDR1 SGHVS, CDR2 FQNEAQ. Trimming cost V 1 base and J 9 bases, with 13 bases left between them. The CDR3 extends over 15 amino acids.

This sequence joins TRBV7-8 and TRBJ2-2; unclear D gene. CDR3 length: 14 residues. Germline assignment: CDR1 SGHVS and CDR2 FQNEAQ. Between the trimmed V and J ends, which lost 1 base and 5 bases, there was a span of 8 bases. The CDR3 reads CASSLVPGTGELFF. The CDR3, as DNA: TGTGCCAGCAGCTTAGTTCCAGGAACCGGGGAGCTGTTTTTT. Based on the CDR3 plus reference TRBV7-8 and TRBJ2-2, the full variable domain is GAGVSQSPRYKVAKRGQDVALRCDPISGHVSLFWYQQALGQGPEFLTYFQNEAQLDKSGLPSDRFFAERPEGSVSTLKIQRTQQEDSAVYLCASSLVPGTGELFFGEGSRLTVL.

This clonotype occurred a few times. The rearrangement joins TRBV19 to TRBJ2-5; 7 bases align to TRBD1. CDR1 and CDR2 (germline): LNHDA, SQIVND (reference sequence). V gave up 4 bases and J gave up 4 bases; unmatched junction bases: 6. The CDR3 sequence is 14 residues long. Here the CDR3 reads CASSTRQGLETQYF. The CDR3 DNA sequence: TGTGCCAGTAGTACCCGACAGGGTCTAGAGACCCAGTACTTC.

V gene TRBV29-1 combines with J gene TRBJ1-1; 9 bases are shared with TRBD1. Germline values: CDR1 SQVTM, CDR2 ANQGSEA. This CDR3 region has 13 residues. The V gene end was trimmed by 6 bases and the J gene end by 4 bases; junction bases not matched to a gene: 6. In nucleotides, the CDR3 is TGCAGCGTCGCCGACAGGGGGAGCACTGAAGCTTTCTTT. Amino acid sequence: CSVADRGSTEAFF.

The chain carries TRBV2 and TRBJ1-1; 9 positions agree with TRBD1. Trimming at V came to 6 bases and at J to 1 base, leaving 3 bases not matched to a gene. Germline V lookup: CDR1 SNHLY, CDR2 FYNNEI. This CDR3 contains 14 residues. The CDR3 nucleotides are TGTGCCAGCAGAGGACAGGGGCAGAACACTGAAGCTTTCTTT. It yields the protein CASRGQGQNTEAFF.

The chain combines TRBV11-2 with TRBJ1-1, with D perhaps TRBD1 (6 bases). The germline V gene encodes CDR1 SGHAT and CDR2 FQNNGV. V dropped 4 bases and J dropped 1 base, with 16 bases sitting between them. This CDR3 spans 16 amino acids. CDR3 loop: CASSSRGTRTNTEAFF. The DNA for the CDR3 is TGTGCCAGCAGCTCCCGCGGGACAAGGACGAACACTGAAGCTTTCTTT.

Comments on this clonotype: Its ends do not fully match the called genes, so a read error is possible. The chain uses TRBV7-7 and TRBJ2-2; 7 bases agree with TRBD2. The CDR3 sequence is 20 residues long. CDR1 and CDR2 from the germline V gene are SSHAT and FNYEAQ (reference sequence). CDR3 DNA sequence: TGTGCTAGCAGCTTAGTGAGCGGGGCCTGGGGGAACGCGAACACCGGGGAGCTGTTTTTT. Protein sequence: CASSLVSGAWGNANTGELFF.

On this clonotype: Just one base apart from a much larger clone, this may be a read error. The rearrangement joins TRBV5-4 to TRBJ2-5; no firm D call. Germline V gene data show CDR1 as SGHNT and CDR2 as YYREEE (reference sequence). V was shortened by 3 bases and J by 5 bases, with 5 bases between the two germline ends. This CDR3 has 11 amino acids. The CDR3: CASSSDETQYF. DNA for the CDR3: TGTGCCAGCAGCTCCGATGAGACCCAGTACTTC. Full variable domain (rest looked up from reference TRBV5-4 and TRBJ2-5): ETGVTQSPTHLIKTRGQQVTLRCSSQSGHNTVSWYQQALGQGPQFIFQYYREEENGRGNFPPRFSGLQFPNYSSELNVNALELDDSALYLCASSSDETQYFGPGTRLLVL.

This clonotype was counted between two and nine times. The chain's CDR3 is CASSLAGLHYEQYF. In DNA form, the CDR3 reads TGTGCCAGCAGCTTAGCAGGACTTCACTACGAGCAGTACTTC. The V call is TRBV9, the J call TRBJ2-7; perhaps TRBD2 as D (5 bases). Germline assignment: CDR1 SGDLS and CDR2 YYNGEE. Trimming stripped 4 bases from V and 3 bases from J, with 14 bases between. This CDR3 has 14 residues. Full variable domain (outside the CDR3, taken from reference TRBV9 and TRBJ2-7): DSGVTQTPKHLITATGQRVTLRCSPRSGDLSVYWYQQSLDQGLQFLIQYYNGEERAKGNILERFSAQQFPDLHSELNLSSLELGDSALYFCASSLAGLHYEQYFGPGTRLTVT.

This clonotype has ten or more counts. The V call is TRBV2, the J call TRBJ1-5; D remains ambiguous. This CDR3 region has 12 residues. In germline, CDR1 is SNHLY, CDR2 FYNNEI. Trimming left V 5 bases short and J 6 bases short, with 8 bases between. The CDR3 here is CASSRMGQPQHF. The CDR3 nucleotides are TGTGCCAGCAGTCGAATGGGTCAGCCCCAGCATTTT.

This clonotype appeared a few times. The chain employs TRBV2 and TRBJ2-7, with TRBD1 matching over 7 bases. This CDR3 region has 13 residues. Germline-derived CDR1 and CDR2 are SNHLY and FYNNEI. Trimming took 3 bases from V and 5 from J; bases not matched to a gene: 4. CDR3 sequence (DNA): TGTGCCAGCAGTGATGGCCAGGGGGACGAGCAGTACTTC. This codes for CASSDGQGDEQYF.

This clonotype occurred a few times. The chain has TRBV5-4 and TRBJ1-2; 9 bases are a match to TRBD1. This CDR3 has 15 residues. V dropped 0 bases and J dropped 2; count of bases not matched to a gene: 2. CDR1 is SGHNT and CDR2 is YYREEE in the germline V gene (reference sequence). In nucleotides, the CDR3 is TGTGCCAGCAGCTTGGACAGGGGGCAAAACTATGGCTACACCTTC. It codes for CASSLDRGQNYGYTF.

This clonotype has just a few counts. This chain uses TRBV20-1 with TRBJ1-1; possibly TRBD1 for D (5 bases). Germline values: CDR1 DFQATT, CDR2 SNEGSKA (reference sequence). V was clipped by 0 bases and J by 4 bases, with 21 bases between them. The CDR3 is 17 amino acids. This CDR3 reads CSARDTGPKGSSTEAFF. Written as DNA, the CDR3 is TGCAGTGCTAGAGATACGGGACCGAAAGGGTCGAGCACTGAAGCTTTCTTT.

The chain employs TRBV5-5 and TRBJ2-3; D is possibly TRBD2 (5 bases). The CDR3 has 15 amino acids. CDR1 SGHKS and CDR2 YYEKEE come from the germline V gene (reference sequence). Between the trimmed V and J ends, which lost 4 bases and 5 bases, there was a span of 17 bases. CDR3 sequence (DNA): TGTGCCAGCAGCGAACCTAGCTGGATCGGAGATACGCAGTATTTT. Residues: CASSEPSWIGDTQYF.

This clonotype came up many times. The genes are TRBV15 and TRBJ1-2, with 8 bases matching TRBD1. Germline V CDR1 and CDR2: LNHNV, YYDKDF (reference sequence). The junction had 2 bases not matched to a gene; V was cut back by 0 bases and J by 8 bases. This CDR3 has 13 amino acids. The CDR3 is CATSREDREGYTF. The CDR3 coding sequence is TGTGCCACCAGCAGAGAGGACAGGGAAGGCTACACCTTC.